A few counts support the clone carrying this TCR beta chain. This specimen belongs to a study of T cell responses to AZD1222 COVID-19 vaccine. The assay was immunoSEQ multiplex PCR, and TCRdb's table has in-frame clones only and misses some. There are tens of thousands of clones in the sample; approximately 80% occur only once, and over 20% lies in the top ten. V lost 0 bases, J lost 0 bases, and 8 bases lay in between. In germline, CDR1 is ENHRY, CDR2 SYGVKD. The CDR3 contains 15 residues. The material was peripheral blood, obtained on day 0 of AZD1222 vaccination. This chain links TRBV10-3 with TRBJ1-2, with D possibly being TRBD1 (5 bases). The receptor comes from an adult in good health. The CDR3 loop is CAISESGGSNYGYTF. CDR3 in DNA: TGTGCCATCAGTGAGTCGGGGGGATCTAACTATGGCTACACCTTC.